This T cell receptor beta chain was identified during a study of blood T cell repertoires in COVID-19. Some clones are missing from TCRdb's copy, which holds only in-frame ones; the method was immunoSEQ multiplex PCR. The profile shows under 200,000 clones, approximately 83% of them singletons. This clone is a singleton in its sample. The sequenced sample consisted of peripheral blood. The TCR was taken from a human donor with acute or convalescent COVID-19. The donor label of this sample is uncertain.

The CDR3 is CASGGIYEQYF. The CDR3 coding sequence is TGTGCCAGCGGGGGGATCTACGAGCAGTACTTC. The rearrangement uses TRBV2 and TRBJ2-7; TRBD2 is a possible D gene (6 bases). Germline-derived CDR1 and CDR2 are SNHLY and FYNNEI. The CDR3 consists of 11 residues. The V gene lost 8 bases and the J gene lost 3 bases, with 8 bases spanning the gap.